The 25 T cell receptor beta chains reported below all come from one sample, sequenced in a study of blood T cell repertoires in COVID-19. Only in-frame clones appear in the TCRdb table, and some are missing; sequencing was by immunoSEQ multiplex PCR. This sample yields 150,000 to 200,000 clones, of which about 80% are seen a single time; around a fifth belongs to the top ten. The sequenced sample was peripheral blood. Receptors originate from an elderly woman with acute or convalescent COVID-19.

The CDR3 bases are TGTGCCAGTCGAGCGAGTATCAAGAACACTGAAGCTTTCTTT. This gives the protein CASRASIKNTEAFF. The chain couples TRBV19 to TRBJ1-1; D ambiguous. CDR1 is LNHDA and CDR2 is SQIVND in the germline V gene (reference sequence). V lost 8 bases to trimming and J lost 1 base, with 14 bases between them. The CDR3 runs to 14 residues.

The chain combines TRBV19 with TRBJ1-1; 10 bases are shared with TRBD1. Germline values: CDR1 LNHDA, CDR2 SQIVND (reference sequence). V trimming: 7 bases; J trimming: 4 bases; junction bases outside the gene matches: 9. This CDR3 region has 15 residues. In nucleotides, the CDR3 is TGTGCCAGTACACGAAGGACAGGGGGAATCACTGAAGCTTTCTTT. This translates into CASTRRTGGITEAFF.

The CDR3 loop is CASSPEDSGNTIYF. In DNA form, the CDR3 reads TGTGCCAGCTCCCCGGAGGACAGTGGAAACACCATATATTTT. The rearrangement links TRBV18 to TRBJ1-3, with D possibly TRBD1 on 6 matching bases. The V gene's germline CDR1 is KGHSH and CDR2 LQKENI. V dropped 6 bases and J dropped 3 bases, with 12 bases sitting between them. The CDR3 contains 14 residues.

The chain recombines TRBV20-1 with TRBJ2-7; no clear D gene. This CDR3 contains 11 residues. The V gene lost 7 bases and the J gene lost 5 bases, with 12 bases spanning the gap. Germline V gene lookup returns CDR1 DFQATT and CDR2 SNEGSKA (reference sequence). CDR3 coding DNA: TGCAGTGTGGTCGCGCGCAACGAGCAGTACTTC. As protein: CSVVARNEQYF.

This clone was counted a single time. CDR3 protein: CASRTSGGSTDTQYF. For the CDR3, the DNA is TGTGCCAGTAGAACTAGCGGGGGAAGCACAGATACGCAGTATTTT. The genes are TRBV19 and TRBJ2-3; TRBD2 matches at 11 bases. Trimming took 6 bases from V and 0 from J; bases not matched to a gene: 2. The germline V gene has CDR1 LNHDA and CDR2 SQIVND (reference sequence). The CDR3 is 15 residues long.

This clone was picked up a small number of times. The chain links TRBV9 to TRBJ1-5; a possible D gene is TRBD1 (5 bases). V gave up 3 bases and J gave up 1 base, with 8 bases separating them. Looked up from germline, CDR1 is SGDLS and CDR2 is YYNGEE. CDR3 size: 14 residues. The CDR3 protein is CASSAGWSNQPQHF. The CDR3 coding sequence is TGTGCCAGCAGCGCAGGGTGGAGCAATCAGCCCCAGCATTTT.

The chain uses TRBV7-9 and TRBJ2-7; 14 nucleotides align to TRBD2. The J segment lost 3 bases and the V segment lost 2 bases, leaving 6 bases of the junction unmatched. There are 17 residues in the CDR3. Germline V gene data show CDR1 as SEHNR and CDR2 as FQNEAQ (reference sequence). The CDR3 loop is CASSLTLGTSGSYEQYF. The CDR3 DNA sequence: TGTGCCAGCAGCTTAACGCTTGGGACTAGCGGGAGCTACGAGCAGTACTTC.

V usage is TRBV5-8 and J usage is TRBJ2-7; D possibly corresponds to TRBD1 (6 bases). This CDR3 has 15 amino acids. Trimming removed 5 bases from V and 4 bases from J, with 19 bases in between. Germline V lookup: CDR1 SGHTS, CDR2 YDEGEE. The CDR3 loop reads CASRTSGDGRYEQYF. The CDR3 DNA reads as TGTGCCAGCAGAACCTCAGGGGACGGTCGGTACGAGCAGTACTTC.

This clone showed up just a few times. The J gene is TRBJ1-1, the V gene TRBV6-5; 7 positions match TRBD1. Looked up from germline, CDR1 is MNHEY and CDR2 is SVGAGI. The CDR3 is 15 amino acids. The junction had 6 bases not matched to a gene; V was cut back by 4 bases and J by 1 base. This chain's CDR3 is CASSSPRQGNTEAFF. The CDR3 nucleotides read TGTGCCAGCAGTTCCCCACGACAGGGGAACACTGAAGCTTTCTTT.

V is TRBV20-1 and J is TRBJ2-1; TRBD2 matches at 9 bases. The germline V gene has CDR1 DFQATT and CDR2 SNEGSKA (reference sequence). The V and J ends lost 3 bases and 0 bases, in that order; junction bases with no gene match: 0. The CDR3 sequence is 14 residues long. Written as DNA, the CDR3 is TGCAGTGCTAGTAGCGGGAGCTCCTACAATGAGCAGTTCTTC. Amino acid sequence: CSASSGSSYNEQFF.

The chain has TRBV5-1 and TRBJ1-3; the match to TRBD1 covers 10 bases. J lost 4 bases, V lost 4 bases, and 5 bases had no gene match. The germline gives CDR1 SGHRS, CDR2 YFSETQ. This CDR3 is 15 amino acids long. CDR3 coding DNA: TGCGCCAGCAGCATAGGACAGGGGGGCGGAAACACCATATATTTT. Residues: CASSIGQGGGNTIYF.

The gene calls are TRBV5-1 and TRBJ2-2, with 9 bases fitting TRBD1. The CDR3 spans 22 residues. V gave up 5 bases and J gave up 3 bases; unmatched junction bases: 26. CDR1 and CDR2 from the germline V gene are SGHRS and YFSETQ. CDR3 sequence (DNA): TGCGCCAGCAGAAAACAGGGGGCGAATTTTCCGGGGCGGCTGGATCACACCGGGGAGCTGTTTTTT. Translating gives CASRKQGANFPGRLDHTGELFF.

The chain recombines TRBV3-1 (or the pseudogene TRBV3-2) with TRBJ2-3; TRBD1 is a possible D gene (5 bases). The CDR3 is 15 amino acids. Germline assignment: CDR1 LGHDT and CDR2 YNNKEL (reference sequence). The V and J ends lost 1 base and 4 bases respectively, with 12 bases between them. The CDR3 loop is CASSQGRVTADTQYF. CDR3 bases: TGTGCCAGCAGCCAAGGCAGGGTAACGGCAGATACGCAGTATTTT.

The chain combines TRBV5-4 with TRBJ2-1, with TRBD1 identical over 9 bases. Germline trimming cut 3 bases from V and 9 bases from J; bases unmatched to any gene: 13. Per germline, CDR1 SGHNT and CDR2 YYREEE (reference sequence). The CDR3 length is 16 residues. The CDR3 DNA follows: TGTGCCAGCAGCTCTGACAGGGGGACTCAGCTAGGTGAGCAGTTCTTC. This codes for CASSSDRGTQLGEQFF.

The J gene is TRBJ1-2, the V gene TRBV28, with D possibly being TRBD1 (5 bases). Germline V lookup: CDR1 MDHEN, CDR2 SYDVKM. This CDR3 is 13 amino acids long. V dropped 3 bases and J dropped 5 bases, with 10 bases sitting between them. The chain's CDR3 is CASSLGQQYGYTF. The DNA for the CDR3 is TGTGCCAGCAGTTTGGGGCAGCAGTATGGCTACACCTTC.

The V call is TRBV3-1 (or the pseudogene TRBV3-2), the J call TRBJ1-6, with D tentatively TRBD1 (6 bases). The CDR3 covers 15 residues. Germline CDR1 and CDR2: LGHDT and YNNKEL (reference sequence). Trimming took 4 bases from V and 4 from J, leaving 11 bases between them. The CDR3 protein is CASSLTGTYNSPLHF. The CDR3, as DNA: TGTGCCAGCAGCCTTACCGGGACATATAATTCACCCCTCCACTTT.

This chain joins TRBV19 and TRBJ2-7; TRBD2 matches 11 bases. The CDR3 is 15 amino acids. Germline-derived CDR1 and CDR2 are LNHDA and SQIVND (reference sequence). With V trimmed by 4 bases and J by 6 bases, 8 bases remained unmatched. The CDR3 here is CASSRVAGGPIEQYF. CDR3 bases: TGTGCCAGTAGTAGAGTAGCGGGAGGGCCGATCGAGCAGTACTTC.

The chain recombines TRBV4-1 with TRBJ2-1; 9 nucleotides match TRBD2. Germline V gives CDR1 MGHRA, CDR2 YSYEKL. This CDR3 contains 16 residues. V lost 2 bases to trimming and J lost 2 bases; unmatched junction nucleotides: 4. The CDR3 DNA sequence: TGCGCCAGCAGCCAATCCCTAGCGGGAACCTACAATGAGCAGTTCTTC. It translates to CASSQSLAGTYNEQFF.

About this clone: This CDR3 is also generated by other DNA sequences in the sample. The genes are TRBV2 and TRBJ1-1; no reliable D call. Between the trimmed V and J ends, which lost 3 bases and 5 bases, there was a span of 13 bases. Germline V gene sequence: CDR1 SNHLY, CDR2 FYNNEI. The CDR3 has 14 residues. CDR3 nucleotide sequence: TGTGCCAGCAGTGATCGAGGTGTCGGGACTGAAGCTTTCTTT. It specifies CASSDRGVGTEAFF.

The rearrangement joins TRBV4-3 to TRBJ2-1; D might be TRBD1 (6 bases). The CDR3 runs to 14 residues. Germline CDR1 and CDR2: LGHNA and YSLEER. Trimming removed 6 bases from V and 0 bases from J, with 9 bases in between. The CDR3 coding sequence is TGCGCCAGCAGTCCGGACAGCTCCTACAATGAGCAGTTCTTC. This sequence encodes CASSPDSSYNEQFF.

This clone was detected only once. DNA of the CDR3: TGTGCCAGCAGCTTAGAACCCTCAGGGAACACCGGGGAGCTGTTTTTT. Translated, it gives CASSLEPSGNTGELFF. This chain joins TRBV11-2 and TRBJ2-2; D gene uncertain. CDR3 size: 16 residues. V was shortened by 0 bases and J by 1 base, with 9 bases between the two germline ends. Looked up from germline, CDR1 is SGHAT and CDR2 is FQNNGV. Drawing the rest from reference TRBV11-2 and TRBJ2-2, the complete variable domain is EAGVAQSPRYKIIEKRQSVAFWCNPISGHATLYWYQQILGQGPKLLIQFQNNGVVDDSQLPKDRFSAERLKGVDSTLKIQPAKLEDSAVYLCASSLEPSGNTGELFFGEGSRLTVL.

The chain links TRBV15 to TRBJ2-5, with 8 bases lining up with TRBD1. V shed 1 base and J 2 bases; nucleotides not matched to a gene: 9. The CDR3 sequence is 17 residues long. Germline V gives CDR1 LNHNV, CDR2 YYDKDF (reference sequence). Here the CDR3 DNA reads TGTGCCACCAGCAGAGGGGGTGGGGACAGGCAGCAAGAGACCCAGTACTTC. Translating it yields CATSRGGGDRQQETQYF.

This clone was recorded only once. V and J are TRBV19 and TRBJ1-2; D is unresolved. This CDR3 contains 15 residues. V was cut by 6 bases and J by 7 bases, with 21 bases left in between. CDR1 and CDR2 (germline): LNHDA, SQIVND (reference sequence). Written as DNA, the CDR3 is TGTGCCAGTAGGCCCTCCCCCGGGTCCGGCTCTGGCTACACCTTC. Protein sequence: CASRPSPGSGSGYTF.

V is TRBV4-1 and J is TRBJ2-1, with 11 bases lining up with TRBD2. V trimming: 6 bases; J trimming: 6 bases; junction bases outside the gene matches: 7. The CDR3 is 15 amino acids. Per the germline V gene, CDR1 is MGHRA and CDR2 is YSYEKL. The chain's CDR3 is CASSLTSGASNEQFF. The CDR3 region has the DNA TGCGCCAGCAGTTTGACTAGCGGGGCTAGCAATGAGCAGTTCTTC.

V gene TRBV18 combines with J gene TRBJ1-5; 7 nucleotides agree with TRBD1. Germline trimming cut 2 bases from V and 7 bases from J; bases unmatched to any gene: 5. This CDR3 has 14 amino acids. Germline CDR1 and CDR2: KGHSH and LQKENI. The CDR3 DNA reads TGTGCCAGCTCACCATTGGGACAGAACCAGCCCCAGCATTTT. Amino acids: CASSPLGQNQPQHF.